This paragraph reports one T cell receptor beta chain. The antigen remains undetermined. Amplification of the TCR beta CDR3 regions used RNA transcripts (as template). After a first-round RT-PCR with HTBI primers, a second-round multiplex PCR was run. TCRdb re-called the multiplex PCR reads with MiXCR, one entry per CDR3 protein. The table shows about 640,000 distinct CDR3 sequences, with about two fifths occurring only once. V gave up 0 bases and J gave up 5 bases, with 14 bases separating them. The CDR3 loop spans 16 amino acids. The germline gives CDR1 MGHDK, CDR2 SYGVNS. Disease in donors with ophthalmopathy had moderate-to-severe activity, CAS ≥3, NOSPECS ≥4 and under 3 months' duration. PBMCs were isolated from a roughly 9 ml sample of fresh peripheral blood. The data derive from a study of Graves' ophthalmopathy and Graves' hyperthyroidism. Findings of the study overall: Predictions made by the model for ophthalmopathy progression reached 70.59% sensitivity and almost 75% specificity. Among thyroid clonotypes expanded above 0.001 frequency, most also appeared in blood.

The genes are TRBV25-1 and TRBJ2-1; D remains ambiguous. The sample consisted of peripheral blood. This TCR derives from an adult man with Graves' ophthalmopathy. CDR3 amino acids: CASSEYIGQANNEQFF. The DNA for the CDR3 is TGTGCCAGCAGTGAATATATAGGGCAAGCCAACAATGAGCAGTTCTTC.